This T cell receptor beta chain comes out of a study of blood T cell repertoires in COVID-19. Study background: T cells, B-cell-depleted T cells, or PBMCs provided the cDNA or gDNA that served as material.

Measured with immunoSEQ multiplex PCR; TCRdb has only the in-frame clones, and not every one. The sample comprises roughly 250,000 clones, over 75% of which are singletons, and over 2.5% rests with the top ten. This clone showed up just a few times. Germline V lookup: CDR1 LGHDT, CDR2 YNNKEL (reference sequence). The V end was cut by 5 bases, the J end by 3 bases, with 11 bases between. CDR3 length: 13 amino acids. This clonotype originated in a woman in her forties who had been exposed to COVID-19. The sequenced sample was PBMCs or T cells enriched from blood (not recorded which). The chain couples TRBV3-1 (or the pseudogene TRBV3-2) to TRBJ2-7, with D unclear. The CDR3 coding sequence is TGTGCCAGCAGCTTATTCTCGGGCTACGAGCAGTACTTC. It is translated as CASSLFSGYEQYF.